This TCR beta chain is from a study of long-term antiretroviral therapy in people with HIV. The CDR3 covers 16 residues. Germline V gene data show CDR1 as LGHNA and CDR2 as YSLEER. The trim removed 4 bases at V and 4 bases at J, leaving 9 bases unmatched. Run at survey level, the immunoSEQ assay was version v3.0. Data came from immunoSEQ multiplex PCR; TCRdb stores just in-frame clones and leaves some out. Of under 25,000 clones listed, roughly 80% are singletons. The material sequenced was unsorted PBMCs, taken 0.5 years before starting antiretroviral therapy. The chain links TRBV4-3 to TRBJ2-7; 11 nucleotides align to TRBD1. The receptor was derived from a man aged 18-30 years with HIV. In nucleotides, the CDR3 is TGCGCCAGCAGCCCTTGGTGGGGACAGGGGGATTACGAGCAGTACTTC. Its translation: CASSPWWGQGDYEQYF.